Sequencing of this T cell receptor (beta chain) was carried out in a study of beta chain features in type 1 diabetes. J was trimmed by 5 bases and V by 0 bases; bases with no gene match: 8. Germline CDR1 SEHNR, CDR2 FQNEAQ (reference sequence). The CDR3 runs to 16 residues. Since all of the isolated RNA was reverse transcribed, expressed TCRB transcripts were what got sequenced. Naive, central memory and regulatory T cell samples averaged roughly 3.7 million reads. The method was immunoSEQ multiplex PCR; TCRdb's version includes in-frame clones alone and lacks a portion of them. The sample has under 950,000 clones, 15% to 20% seen once. This clone has just a few counts. What it binds is unknown. Notes on the study in general: For patients and controls alike, PCR might favor shorter templates to the same degree.

This clonotype was sampled from a woman under 30 in good health. This chain joins TRBV7-9 and TRBJ2-5, with TRBD1 matching 8 bases. The specimen sequenced was naive CD4+ T cells from blood. The CDR3 loop reads CASSLALGTGAETQYF. The CDR3 bases are TGTGCCAGCAGCTTAGCCCTCGGGACAGGCGCCGAGACCCAGTACTTC.